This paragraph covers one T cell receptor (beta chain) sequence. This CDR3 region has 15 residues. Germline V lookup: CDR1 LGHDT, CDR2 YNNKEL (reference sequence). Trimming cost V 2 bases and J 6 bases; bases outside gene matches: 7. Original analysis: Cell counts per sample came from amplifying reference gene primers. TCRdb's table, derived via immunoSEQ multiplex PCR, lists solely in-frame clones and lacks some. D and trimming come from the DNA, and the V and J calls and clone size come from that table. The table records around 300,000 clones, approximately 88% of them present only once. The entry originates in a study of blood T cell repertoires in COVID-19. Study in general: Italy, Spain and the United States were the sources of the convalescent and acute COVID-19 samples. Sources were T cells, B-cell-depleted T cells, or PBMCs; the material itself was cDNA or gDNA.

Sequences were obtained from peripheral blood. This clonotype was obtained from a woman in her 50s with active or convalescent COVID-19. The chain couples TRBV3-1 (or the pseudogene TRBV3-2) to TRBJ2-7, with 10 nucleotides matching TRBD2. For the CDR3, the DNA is TGTGCCAGCAGCCAAACTAGCGGGGACCGGCTCGAGCAGTACTTC. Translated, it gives CASSQTSGDRLEQYF.